This T cell receptor (beta chain) was recovered during a study of blood T cell repertoires in COVID-19. About the study: Sites in the United States, Italy and Spain provided acute and convalescent COVID-19 samples. Sources were T cells, B-cell-depleted T cells, or PBMCs; the material itself was cDNA or gDNA.

Per the original methods: Amplified reference gene primers provided the basis for estimating nucleated cell counts. Here immunoSEQ multiplex PCR was the method, and the copy in TCRdb shows in-frame clones only, minus some. V and J calls and clone size follow that table, whereas D and trimming were derived from the DNA. The sample lists 450,000 or so clones; 70% to 90% were seen once. Seattle patients were enrolled during active infection and followed longitudinally. Trimming at V came to 4 bases and at J to 4 bases, leaving 8 bases not matched to a gene. The germline CDR1 and CDR2 sequences are SGHTA and FQGTGA. CDR3 length equals 16 residues.

The receptor was derived from a man between 18 and 29 years old with COVID-19, enrolled during active disease. The chain combines TRBV7-3 with TRBJ2-1; 9 nucleotides match TRBD2. What was sequenced was peripheral blood. CDR3 coding DNA: TGTGCCAGCAGCTCCCAGGGCGCGGGAGGGTACAATGAGCAGTTCTTC. Its protein is CASSSQGAGGYNEQFF.